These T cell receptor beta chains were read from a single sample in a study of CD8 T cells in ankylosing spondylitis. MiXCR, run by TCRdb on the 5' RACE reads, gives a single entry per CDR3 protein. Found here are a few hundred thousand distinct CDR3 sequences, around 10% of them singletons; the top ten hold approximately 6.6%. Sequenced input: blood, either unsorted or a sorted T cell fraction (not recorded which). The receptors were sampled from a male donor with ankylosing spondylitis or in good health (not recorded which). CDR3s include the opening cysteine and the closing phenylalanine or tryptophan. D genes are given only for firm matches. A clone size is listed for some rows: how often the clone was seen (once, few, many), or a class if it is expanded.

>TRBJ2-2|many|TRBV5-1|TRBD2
CASHMGLVDTGELFF
TGCGCCAGCCATATGGGACTAGTTGACACCGGGGAGCTGTTTTTT
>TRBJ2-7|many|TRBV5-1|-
CASSLAATYEQYF
TGCGCCAGCAGCTTGGCCGCTACCTACGAGCAGTACTTC
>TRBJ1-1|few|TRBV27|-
CASASQGSEAFF
TGTGCCAGCGCATCTCAGGGGTCTGAAGCTTTCTTT
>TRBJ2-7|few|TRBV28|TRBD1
CASDRQGVDEQYF
TGTGCCAGCGATCGACAGGGAGTAGACGAGCAGTACTTC
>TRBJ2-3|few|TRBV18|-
CASSPFPSTDTQYF
TGTGCCAGCTCACCGTTTCCTAGCACAGATACGCAGTATTTT
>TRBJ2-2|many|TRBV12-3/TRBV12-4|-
CASSFMLGNTGELFF
TGTGCCAGCAGTTTTATGTTGGGGAACACCGGGGAGCTGTTTTTT
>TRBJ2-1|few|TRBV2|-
CASSEIGAEQFF
TGTGCCAGCAGTGAGATAGGGGCCGAGCAGTTCTTC
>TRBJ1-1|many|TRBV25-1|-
CASSEYTHEDGRYATEAFF
TGTGCCAGCAGTGAATATACTCATGAGGACGGTCGTTATGCCACTGAAGCTTTCTTT
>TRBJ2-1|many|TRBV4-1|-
CASSQEPGYEQFF
TGCGCCAGCAGCCAAGAGCCCGGCTATGAGCAGTTCTTC
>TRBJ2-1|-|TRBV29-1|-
CSVDPDSSYNEQFF
TGCAGCGTCGACCCTGACAGCTCCTACAATGAGCAGTTCTTC
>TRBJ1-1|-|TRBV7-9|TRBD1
CASSWTGGFNTEAFF
TGTGCCAGCAGCTGGACAGGGGGCTTTAACACTGAAGCTTTCTTT
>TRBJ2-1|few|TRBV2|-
CASSELTPSSYNEQFF
TGTGCCAGCAGTGAGTTGACCCCGAGCTCCTACAATGAGCAGTTCTTC
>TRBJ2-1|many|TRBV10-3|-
CAISDQSSYNEQFF
TGTGCCATCAGTGACCAGAGCTCCTACAATGAGCAGTTCTTC
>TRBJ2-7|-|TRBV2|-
CASRTTTRQGIISYEQYF
TGTGCCAGCAGGACCACAACCCGCCAAGGGATTATCAGCTACGAGCAGTACTTC
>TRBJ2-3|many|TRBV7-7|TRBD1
CASSPEDRGIDTQYF
TGTGCCAGCAGCCCCGAGGACAGGGGAATAGATACGCAGTATTTT
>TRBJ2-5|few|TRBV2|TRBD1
CANRGSRYQETQYF
TGTGCCAACAGGGGCTCACGGTACCAAGAGACCCAGTACTTC
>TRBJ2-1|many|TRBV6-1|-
CASRIETGNSYNEQFF
TGTGCCAGCAGAATAGAGACAGGAAACTCCTACAATGAGCAGTTCTTC
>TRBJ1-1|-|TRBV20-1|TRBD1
CSAKGGTGNTEAFF
TGCAGTGCTAAGGGAGGGACAGGGAACACTGAAGCTTTCTTT
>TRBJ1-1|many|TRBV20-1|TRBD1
CSADRGGVGAFF
TGCAGTGCTGACAGGGGCGGGGTGGGAGCTTTCTTT
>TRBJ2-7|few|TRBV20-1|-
CSAPTAPGLYEQYF
TGCAGTGCCCCGACTGCACCGGGTCTTTACGAGCAGTACTTC
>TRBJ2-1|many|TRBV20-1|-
CSVSAYNEQFF
TGCAGTGTGTCGGCCTACAATGAGCAGTTCTTC
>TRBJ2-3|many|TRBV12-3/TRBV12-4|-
CASSFAPPDSRGVTQYF
TGTGCCAGCAGTTTTGCCCCTCCGGACAGCCGCGGCGTGACGCAGTATTTT
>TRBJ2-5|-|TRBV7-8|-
CASSLALGFGETQYF
TGTGCCAGCAGCTTAGCGCTAGGATTTGGGGAGACCCAGTACTTC
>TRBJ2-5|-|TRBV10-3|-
CAISEPRARTQYF
TGTGCCATCAGTGAGCCGAGGGCTAGGACCCAGTACTTC
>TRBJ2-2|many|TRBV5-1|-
CASSLLQNTGELFF
TGCGCCAGCAGCTTGTTACAGAACACCGGGGAGCTGTTTTTT
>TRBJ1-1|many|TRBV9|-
CASSGGGQGKAFF
TGTGCCAGCAGCGGAGGCGGGCAGGGGAAAGCTTTCTTT
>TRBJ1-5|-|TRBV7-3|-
CASSFFHGTQGNQPQHF
TGTGCCAGCAGCTTTTTTCACGGGACGCAAGGCAATCAGCCCCAGCATTTT
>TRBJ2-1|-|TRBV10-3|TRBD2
CAITKGLASEQFF
TGTGCCATCACAAAAGGACTAGCGAGTGAGCAGTTCTTC
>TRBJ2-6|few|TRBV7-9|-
CASSFGVSISGANVLTF
TGTGCCAGCAGCTTTGGGGTCTCCATCTCTGGGGCCAACGTCCTGACTTTC